This TCR beta chain was identified in a study of radiotherapy plus CTLA-4 blockade in lung cancer. As for the study in general: Objective responses emerged in under 20% of patients, and roughly 30% attained disease control.

The J segment lost 4 bases and the V segment lost 0 bases, leaving 5 bases of the junction unmatched. Germline lookup yields CDR1 SGHTA and CDR2 FQGNSA. This CDR3 region has 17 residues. The method was immunoSEQ multiplex PCR; TCRdb's version includes in-frame clones alone and lacks a portion of them. This table has more than 40,000 clones, around 73% appearing once. Receiving focal radiation plus CTLA-4 blockade with ipilimumab were patients who had chemo-refractory metastatic non-small-cell lung cancer. Study-wide results and caveats: Reported findings show early blood T cell clone dynamics, with interferon-beta, best predicted response. Clones derived from tumor TCRs expanded in blood after radiotherapy plus ipilimumab.

Details on this clone: Its antigen is unknown.

The receptor comes from a human donor with non-small cell lung cancer who had a complete response to radiotherapy plus ipilimumab. The sequenced sample was peripheral blood, obtained from a patient treated with radiotherapy plus ipilimumab. The V and J genes are TRBV7-2 and TRBJ2-2, with 10 nucleotides matching TRBD2. CDR3 region: CASSLALAGVVTGELFF. CDR3 bases: TGTGCCAGCAGCTTAGCGCTAGCGGGGGTTGTCACCGGGGAGCTGTTTTTT.